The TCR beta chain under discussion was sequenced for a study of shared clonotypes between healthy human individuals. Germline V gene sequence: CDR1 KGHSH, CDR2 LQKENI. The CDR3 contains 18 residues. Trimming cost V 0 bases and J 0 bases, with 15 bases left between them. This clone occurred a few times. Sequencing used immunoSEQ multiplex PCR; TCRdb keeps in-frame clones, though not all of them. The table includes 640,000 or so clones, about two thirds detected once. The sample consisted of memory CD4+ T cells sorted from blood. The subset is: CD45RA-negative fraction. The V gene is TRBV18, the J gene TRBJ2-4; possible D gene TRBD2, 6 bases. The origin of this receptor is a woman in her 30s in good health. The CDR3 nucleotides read TGTGCCAGCTCACCACCGAGACGGGGGAGCGTAGCCAAAAACATTCAGTACTTC. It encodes CASSPPRRGSVAKNIQYF.